This is a list of T cell receptor beta chains from one sample in a study of OX40 agonist ivuxolimab in advanced cancers. The table came from immunoSEQ multiplex PCR; TCRdb's copy has only in-frame clones and leaves some out. The sample shows 50,000 to 65,000 clones, 80% to 95% of them seen only once. The material was CD4+ or CD8+ T cells sorted from blood, obtained in a trial of the OX40 agonist ivuxolimab. These receptor sequences come from an adult with an advanced solid tumor such as melanoma, head and neck, liver or kidney cancer. Each CDR3 is given with its conserved first and last residue. Fields, in order: J gene, V gene, CDR3 protein.

>TRBJ2-7|TRBV7-9
CASSLSVMAGGQSSYEQYF
>TRBJ2-7|TRBV13
CASSLGWGAAYEQYF
>TRBJ2-5|TRBV5-6
CASSSQETQYF
>TRBJ2-7|TRBV7-8
CASSGGRGKFYEQYF
>TRBJ2-7|TRBV4-2
CASSFNGGLEQYF
>TRBJ1-1|TRBV19
CASSRGLGNTEAFF
>TRBJ1-1|TRBV7-6
CASLPLSGGEAFF
>TRBJ2-3|TRBV27
CASSDREAPADTQYF
>TRBJ2-7|TRBV19
CASSIGGPNEQYF
>TRBJ2-5|TRBV27
CASSIQYQETQYF
>TRBJ1-2|TRBV7-9
CASSAEYYGYTF
>TRBJ1-1|TRBV5-4
CASSHLGQEAFF
>TRBJ2-1|TRBV7-9
CASSSPTGDNEQFF
>TRBJ2-7|TRBV27
CASSYSKEQGHYEQYF
>TRBJ1-1|TRBV30
CAWTLWALNTEAFF